These 4 T cell receptor beta chains were sequenced from one sample in a study of blood T cell repertoires in COVID-19. This table comes from immunoSEQ multiplex PCR, and its TCRdb copy is limited to in-frame clones, with some not included. The sample yields about 330,000 clones, approximately 84% seen once. Sequenced sample: PBMCs or T cells enriched from blood (not recorded which). The source of these receptors is a woman under 30 who had recovered from COVID-19.

This sequence joins TRBV5-1 and TRBJ2-1; 12 bases map to TRBD1. The CDR3 runs to 15 residues. Germline values: CDR1 SGHRS, CDR2 YFSETQ. Trimming at V came to 4 bases and at J to 8 bases, leaving 7 bases not matched to a gene. The CDR3: CASSPGGTGGDEQFF. In nucleotides, the CDR3 is TGCGCCAGCAGCCCCGGAGGGACAGGGGGCGATGAGCAGTTCTTC. Filled out from reference TRBV5-1 and TRBJ2-1, the complete variable domain reads KAGVTQTPRYLIKTRGQQVTLSCSPISGHRSVSWYQQTPGQGLQFLFEYFSETQRNKGNFPGRFSGRQFSNSRSEMNVSTLELGDSALYLCASSPGGTGGDEQFFGPGTRLTVL.

The V call is TRBV10-3, the J call TRBJ1-5, with 7 bases identical to TRBD1. The V gene's germline CDR1 is ENHRY and CDR2 SYGVKD. The junction had 6 bases not matched to a gene; V was cut back by 11 bases and J by 5 bases. This CDR3 region has 12 residues. CDR3 DNA sequence: TGTGCCTCGAGACAGGGCGATCAGCCCCAGCATTTT. It translates to CASRQGDQPQHF.

The chain employs TRBV7-3 and TRBJ1-1; a possible D gene is TRBD1 (5 bases). CDR1 SGHTA and CDR2 FQGTGA come from the germline V gene. The CDR3 length is 14 residues. Trimming took off 4 bases at V and 4 bases at J, with 13 bases between the two ends. CDR3 sequence: CASSSSSTVTEAFF. The CDR3 region has the DNA TGTGCCAGCAGCTCCTCCTCGACAGTCACTGAAGCTTTCTTT.

The chain recombines TRBV19 with TRBJ2-7; the D is unclear. CDR3 length equals 14 residues. CDR1 is LNHDA and CDR2 is SQIVND in the germline V gene (reference sequence). V was cut by 3 bases and J by 3 bases, with 12 bases left in between. The CDR3 protein is CASSIHNRDYEQYF. DNA of the CDR3: TGTGCCAGTAGTATTCATAACAGAGACTACGAGCAGTACTTC.